The 8 T cell receptor beta chains below all came from one sample that was sequenced in a study of multiple sclerosis patients with progressive multifocal leukoencephalopathy. Sequencing was performed with immunoSEQ multiplex PCR; in TCRdb, only in-frame clones are kept and a portion is missing. The sample lists 20,000 to 30,000 clones; 85% to 95% were seen once. Noted time point: about a year of natalizumab therapy. Source: PBMCs, taken from a patient treated with natalizumab. The receptors here all came from a man aged 30 to 45 with multiple sclerosis.

The chain has TRBV13 and TRBJ2-1, with 7 bases aligning to TRBD2. This CDR3 comprises 15 residues. Looked up from germline, CDR1 is PRHDT and CDR2 is FYEKMQ (reference sequence). With V trimmed by 5 bases and J by 5 bases, 9 bases remained unmatched. CDR3 region: CASSPEAGRDNEQFF. The CDR3 coding sequence is TGTGCCAGCAGCCCAGAAGCGGGAAGAGACAATGAGCAGTTCTTC.

J is TRBJ1-4 and V is TRBV7-9; no clear D gene. The CDR3 loop spans 15 amino acids. Per germline, CDR1 SEHNR and CDR2 FQNEAQ (reference sequence). Trimming pared 0 bases from V and 8 bases from J, leaving 13 bases between. In nucleotides, the CDR3 is TGTGCCAGCAGCTTAGCGGAAGGGATTGGGGAAAAACTGTTTTTT. Amino acids: CASSLAEGIGEKLFF.

The chain recombines TRBV27 with TRBJ2-2, with D hard to call. Germline V gene sequence: CDR1 MNHEY, CDR2 SMNVEV (reference sequence). Deletions cut 4 bases from V and 7 bases from J, with 7 bases between. The CDR3 length is 12 residues. The CDR3 DNA reads TGTGCCAGCAGTTATAGCAACGGGGAGCTGTTTTTT. This codes for CASSYSNGELFF.

The genes are TRBV7-3 and TRBJ1-2; possible D gene TRBD1, 5 bases. There are 13 residues in the CDR3. The ends were cut back, 5 bases at V and 6 bases at J, with 13 bases in the middle. CDR1 and CDR2 (germline): SGHTA, FQGTGA. The CDR3: CASSPSGGNGYTF. The CDR3 region has the DNA TGTGCCAGCAGCCCCAGCGGGGGAAATGGCTACACCTTC. Combining the CDR3 with reference TRBV7-3 and TRBJ1-2 gives the whole variable domain GAGVSQTPSNKVTEKGKYVELRCDPISGHTALYWYRQSLGQGPEFLIYFQGTGAADDSGLPNDRFFAVRPEGSVSTLKIQRTERGDSAVYLCASSPSGGNGYTFGSGTRLTVV.

The chain recombines TRBV4-1 with TRBJ1-2; tentative D call: TRBD1 (6 bases). The germline CDR1 and CDR2 sequences are MGHRA and YSYEKL. This CDR3 has 14 residues. Trimming took off 1 base at V and 5 bases at J, with 11 bases between the two ends. This CDR3 reads CASSQAGAGYGYTF. In nucleotides, the CDR3 is TGCGCCAGCAGCCAAGCAGGGGCAGGGTATGGCTACACCTTC.

This chain links TRBV13 with TRBJ2-7; D call uncertain. The V and J ends lost 2 bases and 0 bases respectively, with 5 bases between them. This CDR3 is built from 13 residues. Germline V gives CDR1 PRHDT, CDR2 FYEKMQ (reference sequence). The CDR3, as DNA: TGTGCCAGCAGCTTATCGGGCTCCTACGAGCAGTACGTC. The encoded protein is CASSLSGSYEQYV.

The chain carries TRBV19 and TRBJ2-1; 13 nucleotides agree with TRBD2. Trimming at V came to 5 bases and at J to 7 bases, leaving 17 bases not matched to a gene. This CDR3 region has 19 residues. From germline, CDR1 is LNHDA and CDR2 SQIVND (reference sequence). CDR3 sequence (DNA): TGTGCCAGTAGTCGAAAGACGCTGACTAGCGGGAGGAGGGGGAATGAGCAGTTCTTC. Translating gives CASSRKTLTSGRRGNEQFF.

This sequence joins TRBV6-1 and TRBJ2-3, with 7 bases aligning to TRBD2. Trimming removed 3 bases from V and 0 bases from J; junction bases left unmatched: 3. The CDR3 spans 15 residues. Per germline, CDR1 MNHNS and CDR2 SASEGT. CDR3 residues: CASSESGASTDTQYF. The DNA for the CDR3 is TGTGCCAGCAGTGAGAGCGGGGCTAGCACAGATACGCAGTATTTT.